The text below deals with one T cell receptor beta chain. The target antigen is unknown. The sample belongs to a study of T cell repertoires in cytomegalovirus infection. Looking at the study overall: An indication of both CMV infection and matching HLA type came from public TCR beta signatures.

Per the germline V gene, CDR1 is LGHNA and CDR2 is YSLEER. Trimming stripped 1 base from V and 6 bases from J, with 10 bases between. The CDR3 sequence is 14 residues long. One entry per CDR3 protein results from TCRdb running MiXCR on the reads. The data hold around 70,000 distinct CDR3 sequences, with around 30% observed a single time. The chain is built from TRBV4-3 and TRBJ1-5; the D gene is possibly TRBD1 (6 bases). This TCR derives from a human donor in good health (CMV status not recorded). Some clones in this sample may be carry-over from other donors' samples. Material: CD8+ T cells from cultured PBMCs, obtained from culture after CMV antigen stimulation. In nucleotides, the CDR3 is TGCGCCAGCAGCCAAGTGGAGGGGGGTCAGCCCCAGCATTTT. It codes for CASSQVEGGQPQHF.